This passage covers 9 T cell receptor beta chains from one sample sequenced in a study of T cells in Graves' hyperthyroidism and ophthalmopathy (dated by TCRdb to between 2018 and 2021). Libraries were prepared through multiplex PCR. The sequencer was an Illumina HiSeq 2000. The TCR beta CDR3 regions were amplified from RNA transcripts. The first round of RT-PCR for the TCR CDR3 was performed with the HTBI primer set and the Qiagen OneStep RT-PCR kit. TCRdb handled the public reads itself, with Q25 trimming in fastp and clone calling in MiXCR, and kept productive beta chains. Here each entry gathers all rows of one CDR3 protein and keeps the most common genes and DNA. Here the sample has almost 600,000 distinct CDR3 sequences; 14% occur a single time. More than 5% of the sample is held by the ten biggest clonotypes. Material for sequencing was blood. The receptors here all came from a woman aged 25 to 39 with Graves' hyperthyroidism that later progressed to Graves' ophthalmopathy.

On this clonotype: A single base separates this from a much larger clone, so it may be a read error. The chain joins TRBV24-1 to TRBJ2-3; tentatively, D is TRBD2 (6 bases). Trimming left V 9 bases short and J 2 bases short, with 14 bases between. The CDR3 extends over 14 amino acids. The germline V gene encodes CDR1 KGHDR and CDR2 SFDVKD. CDR3 nucleotides: TGTGCCACCGGCGGGGACGCCCACACAGATACGCAGTATTTT. This gives the protein CATGGDAHTDTQYF.

About this clonotype: Just one base apart from a much larger clone, this may be a read error. This rearrangement joins TRBV7-2 to TRBJ2-3, with D possibly being TRBD2 (6 bases). The CDR3 is 13 residues long. CDR1 SGHTA and CDR2 FQGNSA come from the germline V gene. This chain's CDR3 is CVSSLNSGDTQYF. The CDR3, as DNA: TGTGTCAGCAGCTTAAATAGCGGAGATACGCAGTATTTT.

This clonotype has at least ten counts. V usage is TRBV2 and J usage is TRBJ2-1; possible D gene TRBD1, 6 bases. This CDR3 contains 12 residues. Germline V lookup: CDR1 SNHLY, CDR2 FYNNEI. The germline V and J ends were trimmed by 9 bases and 7 bases, with 13 bases remaining between them. As DNA, the CDR3 is TGTGCCAGAGAGGGACACACGAATGAGCAGTTCTTC. Its translation is CAREGHTNEQFF.

This clonotype was seen repeatedly, ten times or more. The V gene is TRBV9, the J gene TRBJ2-2; D may be TRBD1 (6 bases). The V gene's germline CDR1 is SGDLS and CDR2 YYNGEE. This CDR3 has 14 amino acids. Trimming pared 7 bases from V and 4 bases from J, leaving 14 bases between. CDR3: CASRTDYTTGELFF. CDR3 in DNA: TGTGCCAGCCGGACAGACTATACCACCGGGGAGCTGTTTTTT. Drawing the rest from reference TRBV9 and TRBJ2-2, the complete variable domain is DSGVTQTPKHLITATGQRVTLRCSPRSGDLSVYWYQQSLDQGLQFLIQYYNGEERAKGNILERFSAQQFPDLHSELNLSSLELGDSALYFCASRTDYTTGELFFGEGSRLTVL.

The table lists this clonotype with many counts. The rearrangement uses TRBV3-1 and TRBJ2-1; a possible D gene is TRBD2 (6 bases). This CDR3 spans 15 amino acids. Between the trimmed V and J ends, which lost 0 bases and 7 bases, there was a span of 13 bases. The germline V gene encodes CDR1 LGHDT and CDR2 YNNKEL (reference sequence). As DNA, the CDR3 is TGTGCCAGCAGCCAAGATGGTGGGGGGTGGAATGAGCAGTTCTTC. Translating it yields CASSQDGGGWNEQFF.

This clonotype was counted many times. V and J are TRBV24-1 and TRBJ1-2, with 9 bases aligning to TRBD1. The V and J ends lost 3 bases and 2 bases, in that order; junction bases with no gene match: 0. The CDR3 sequence is 14 residues long. Germline values: CDR1 KGHDR, CDR2 SFDVKD. The CDR3 nucleotides read TGTGCCACCAGTGATGGACAGGGGAACTATGGCTACACCTTC. Residues: CATSDGQGNYGYTF.

The count of this clonotype is one. The chain combines TRBV4-1 with TRBJ2-5; no firm D call. V was clipped by 1 base and J by 4 bases, with 19 bases between them. The CDR3 is 17 residues long. CDR1 and CDR2 from the germline V gene are MGHRA and YSYEKL. CDR3 residues: CASSQGLLESRRETQYF. DNA for the CDR3: TGCGCCAGCAGCCAAGGCCTTCTAGAATCTCGCCGAGAGACCCAGTACTTC.

This clonotype was recorded many times. The chain is built from TRBV5-1 and TRBJ1-6; possibly TRBD1 for D (5 bases). V lost 2 bases and J 7 bases, leaving 10 bases between the germline ends. This CDR3 is 14 amino acids long. Germline V CDR1 and CDR2: SGHRS, YFSETQ. The CDR3 loop is CASSFGTRNSPLHF. The CDR3 DNA sequence: TGCGCCAGCAGCTTCGGGACCCGGAATTCACCCCTCCACTTT.

Ten or more counts support this clonotype. This chain uses TRBV19 with TRBJ2-7; D not resolved. The CDR3 totals 13 residues. In germline, CDR1 is LNHDA, CDR2 SQIVND (reference sequence). Trimming left V 5 bases short and J 2 bases short, with 10 bases between. CDR3 sequence reads: CASSSRSTYEQYF. The DNA for the CDR3 is TGTGCCAGTAGTTCCCGTTCGACCTACGAGCAGTACTTC.